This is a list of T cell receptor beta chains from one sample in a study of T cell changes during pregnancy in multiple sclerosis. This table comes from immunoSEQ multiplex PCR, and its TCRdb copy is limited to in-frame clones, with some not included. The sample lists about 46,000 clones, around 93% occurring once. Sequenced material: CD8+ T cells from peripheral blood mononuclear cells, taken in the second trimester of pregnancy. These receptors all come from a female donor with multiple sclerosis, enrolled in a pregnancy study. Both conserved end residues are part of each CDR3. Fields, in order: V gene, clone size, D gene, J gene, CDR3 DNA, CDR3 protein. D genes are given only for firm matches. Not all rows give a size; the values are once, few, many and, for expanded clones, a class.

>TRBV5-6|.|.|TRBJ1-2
TGTGCCAGCAGCTTGGGAAGGGGGTCTCGGGGCTACACCTTC
CASSLGRGSRGYTF
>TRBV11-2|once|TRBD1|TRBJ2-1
TGTGCCAGCAGCTTTCGGGGCAGGGGGCAGGTAGATGAGCAGTTCTTC
CASSFRGRGQVDEQFF
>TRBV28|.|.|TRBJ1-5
TGTGCCAGCAGGTTAAGGGGGACCAATCAGCCCCAGCATTTT
CASRLRGTNQPQHF
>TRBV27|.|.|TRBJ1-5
TGTGCCAGCAGCCTAAGGCAGGTCAGTCAGCCCCAGCATTTT
CASSLRQVSQPQHF
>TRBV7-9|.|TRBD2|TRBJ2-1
TGTGCCAGCAGGGAGACTAGCGGGGGGGGTGAGCAGTTCTTC
CASRETSGGGEQFF
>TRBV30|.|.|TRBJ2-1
TGTGCCTGGAGTGTACTAACGGGGGGCGAATTCTTC
CAWSVLTGGEFF
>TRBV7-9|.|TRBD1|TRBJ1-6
TGTGCCAGCAGACCGACAGGGGAAAATTCACCCCTCCACTTT
CASRPTGENSPLHF
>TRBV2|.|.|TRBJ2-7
TGTGCCAGCAGAGACACCCGACGCTACGAGCAGTACTTC
CASRDTRRYEQYF
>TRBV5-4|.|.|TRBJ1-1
TGTGCCAGCAGCACTCAAACAGGAGCTACTGAAGCTTTCTTT
CASSTQTGATEAFF
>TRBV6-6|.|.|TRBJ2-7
TGTGCCAGCCTGGGGCACATCTCCTACGAGCAGTACTTC
CASLGHISYEQYF
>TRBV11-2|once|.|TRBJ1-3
TGTGCCAGCAGCTGGACGGGGGGTTCTGGAAACACCATATATTTT
CASSWTGGSGNTIYF
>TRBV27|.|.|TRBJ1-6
TGTGCCAGCAGTTTATATGCAGGGTGGAATAATTCACCCCTCCACTTT
CASSLYAGWNNSPLHF
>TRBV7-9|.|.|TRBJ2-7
TGTGCCAGCGGACACAACCCCTCCTACGAGCAGTACTTC
CASGHNPSYEQYF
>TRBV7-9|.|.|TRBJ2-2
TGTGCCAGCAGCCCAAGGACAGCGGCTGGGGCCGGGGAGCTGTTTTTT
CASSPRTAAGAGELFF
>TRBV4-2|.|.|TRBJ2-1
TGTGCCAGCAGCCCCCGACACGGCAATGAGCAGTTCTTC
CASSPRHGNEQFF
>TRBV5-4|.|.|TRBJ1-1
TGTGCCAGCAGCTTCTGGGGGGAGATGAACACTGAAGCTTTCTTT
CASSFWGEMNTEAFF
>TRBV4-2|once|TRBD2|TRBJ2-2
TGTGCCAGCAGCCCTTGGACTAGCGGGGGAGACGGGGAGCTGTTTTTT
CASSPWTSGGDGELFF
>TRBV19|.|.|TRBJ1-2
TGTGCCAGTATGGAGGGCTATGGCTACACCTTC
CASMEGYGYTF
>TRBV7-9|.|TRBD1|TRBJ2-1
TGTGCCAGCAGCCCTAAGGACAGGGCCTACAATGAGCAGTTCTTC
CASSPKDRAYNEQFF
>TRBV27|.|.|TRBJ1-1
TGTGCCAGTCACAGCTACACTGAAGCTTTCTTT
CASHSYTEAFF
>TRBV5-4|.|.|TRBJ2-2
TGTGCCAGCACCCTTGGGGGCGTAGGCACCGGGGAGCTGTTTTTT
CASTLGGVGTGELFF
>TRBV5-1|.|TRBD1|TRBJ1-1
TGCGCCAGCAGCCCGGTGGGACAGGGGGCTTTGAACACTGAAGCTTTCTTT
CASSPVGQGALNTEAFF
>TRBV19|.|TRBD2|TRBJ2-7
TGTGCCTCGACTAGCGGGGCGTCGACCTACGAGCAGTACTTC
CASTSGASTYEQYF
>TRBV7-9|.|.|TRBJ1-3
TGTGCCAGCAGCCCCGTACAGAGCTCTGGAAACACCATATATTTT
CASSPVQSSGNTIYF
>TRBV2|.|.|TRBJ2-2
TGTGCCACCCCCGGGTGGTCCACCGGGGAGCTGTTTTTT
CATPGWSTGELFF
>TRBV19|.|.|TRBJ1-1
TGTGCCAGTAGTTTCAGGGGAGCAAACACTGAAGCTTTCTTT
CASSFRGANTEAFF
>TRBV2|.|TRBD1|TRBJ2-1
TGTGCCAGCAGTGAGAGTGGGACGGACAGGGGAGAGCAGTTCTTC
CASSESGTDRGEQFF
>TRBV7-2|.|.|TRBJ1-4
TGTGCCAGCAGCTCTAAAACCGACAGGAGTAATGAAAAACTGTTTTTT
CASSSKTDRSNEKLFF
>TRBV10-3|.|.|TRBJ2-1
TGTGCCATCAGGGTCGGCAATGAGCAGTTCTTC
CAIRVGNEQFF
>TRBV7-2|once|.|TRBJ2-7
TGTGCCAGCAGCTTAGGTTTAGCCTACGAGCAGTACTTC
CASSLGLAYEQYF
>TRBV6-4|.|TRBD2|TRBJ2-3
TGTGCCAGCAGTGACTCCCCCAGCGGGGGGACAGATACGCAGTATTTT
CASSDSPSGGTDTQYF
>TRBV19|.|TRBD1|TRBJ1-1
TGTGCCAGTAGTATCGACACCGGGACAGGGGGCGCAACTGAAGCTTTCTTT
CASSIDTGTGGATEAFF
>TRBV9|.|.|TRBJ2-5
TGTGCCAGCAGCGGGAGGTATTCGGAGACCCAGTACTTC
CASSGRYSETQYF
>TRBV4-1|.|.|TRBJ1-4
TGCGCCAGCAGCCAGGGGGGTGCGGAACTGTTTTTT
CASSQGGAELFF
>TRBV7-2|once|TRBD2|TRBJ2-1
TGTGCCAGCAGCTTCAGGACTAGCGGGGTACACAATGAGCAGTTCTTC
CASSFRTSGVHNEQFF
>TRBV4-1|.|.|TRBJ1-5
TGCGCCAGCAGGGGGACTGATAGCAATCAGCCCCAGCATTTT
CASRGTDSNQPQHF
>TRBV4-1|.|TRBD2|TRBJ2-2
TGCGCCAGCAGCCAAACCCGCGGGGGTGGCGGGGAGCTGTTTTTT
CASSQTRGGGGELFF
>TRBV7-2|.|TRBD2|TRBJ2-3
TGTGCCAGCAGCTTAGACCCCGGGACTATAAGAATTTTGGATACGCAGTATTTT
CASSLDPGTIRILDTQYF
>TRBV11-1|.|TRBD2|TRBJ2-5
TGTGCCAGCAGCGCCGGGACTAGCACACGGGAGACCCAGTACTTC
CASSAGTSTRETQYF
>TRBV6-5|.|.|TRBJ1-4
TGTGCCAGCAGGGGGACTGCAACTAATGAAAAACTGTTTTTT
CASRGTATNEKLFF
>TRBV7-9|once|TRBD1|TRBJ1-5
TGTGCCAGCAGCTTAGGACAGGGGCAGCAGCCCCAGCATTTT
CASSLGQGQQPQHF
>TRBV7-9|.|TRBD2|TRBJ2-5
TGTGCCAGCAGCTTAGTAGCGGGGGACCTCCGGAAGACCCAGTACTTC
CASSLVAGDLRKTQYF
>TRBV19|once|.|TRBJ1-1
TGTGCCAGTAGTACAATAGACAGGCTTACAGCTTTCTTT
CASSTIDRLTAFF
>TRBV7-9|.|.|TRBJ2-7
TGTGCCAGCAGCCCCCTCGGCGGGGAGCAGTACTTC
CASSPLGGEQYF
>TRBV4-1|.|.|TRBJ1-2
TGCGCCAGCAGCCAAGGTTCAGGGCTTCCCCACTATGGCTACACCTTC
CASSQGSGLPHYGYTF
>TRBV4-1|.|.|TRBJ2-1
TGCGCCAGCAGCCAAGACAGGGCCTACAATGAGCAGTTCTTC
CASSQDRAYNEQFF
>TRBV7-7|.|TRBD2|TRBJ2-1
TGTGCTACTTCTAGCGGGGGCCATTACAATGAGCAGTTCTTC
CATSSGGHYNEQFF
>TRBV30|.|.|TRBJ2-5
TGTGCCTGGAGATGGCCAGGGTACCAAGAGACCCAGTACTTC
CAWRWPGYQETQYF
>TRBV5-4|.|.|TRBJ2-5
TGTGCCAGCAGCTGGAATAGAGCTAGCCGAGAGACCCAGTACTTC
CASSWNRASRETQYF
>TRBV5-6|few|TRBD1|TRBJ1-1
TGTGCCAGCAGGGATTCGACAGGGAAAGACACTGAAGCTTTCTTT
CASRDSTGKDTEAFF
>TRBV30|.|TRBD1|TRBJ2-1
TGTGCCTGGAGTGTTTATCGGGGACAGGGGGCTAAAGGCTACAATGAGCAGTTCTTC
CAWSVYRGQGAKGYNEQFF
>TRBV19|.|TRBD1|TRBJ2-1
TGTGCCAGTAGTATAGTACTTTCGGGACAGGGGGCCTACACAGTGGATGAGCAGTTCTTC
CASSIVLSGQGAYTVDEQFF
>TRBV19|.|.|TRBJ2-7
TGTGCCAGTAGTGATGGACAGTCCTCCTACGAGCAGTACTTC
CASSDGQSSYEQYF
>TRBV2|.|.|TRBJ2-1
TGTGCCAGCAGCTGGAGGGCAACCGACAATGAGCAGTTCTTC
CASSWRATDNEQFF
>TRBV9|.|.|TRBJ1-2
TGTGCCAGCAGCGTAGCGCAGGCAAACTATGGCTACACCTTC
CASSVAQANYGYTF
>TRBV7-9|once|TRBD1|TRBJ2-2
TGTGCCAGCAGCTGGACAGGTCTAAACACCGGGGAGCTGTTTTTT
CASSWTGLNTGELFF